This T cell receptor beta chain was documented in a study of beta chain features in type 1 diabetes. Broader study findings: Significant though moderate, a shortening of TCRB CDR3s appeared in all four CD4+ subsets of Type 1 diabetes patients.

The germline gives CDR1 SEHNR, CDR2 FQNEAQ (reference sequence). Deletions cut 5 bases from V and 7 bases from J, with 14 bases between. The CDR3 extends over 13 amino acids. A few counts support this clone. Its antigen is undetermined. CD45RO/CCR7/CD25/CD127/CD95/CD27 sorting isolated CD4+ naive, central memory, regulatory and stem cell-like memory cells. Post-sort purity exceeded 95% for all sorted populations. Reverse transcribing all isolated RNA meant expressed TCRB transcripts were sequenced. This table comes from immunoSEQ multiplex PCR, and its TCRdb copy is limited to in-frame clones, with some not included. The data contain some 350,000 clones, approximately 13% of them singletons.

Sequenced input: naive CD4+ T cells from blood. The TCR comes from a woman under 30 with type 1 diabetes. The V gene is TRBV7-9, the J gene TRBJ1-2; D gene ambiguous. CDR3 DNA sequence: TGTGCCAGCAGCAACGGGATCCCGGGTGGCTACACCTTC. Translation gives CASSNGIPGGYTF.